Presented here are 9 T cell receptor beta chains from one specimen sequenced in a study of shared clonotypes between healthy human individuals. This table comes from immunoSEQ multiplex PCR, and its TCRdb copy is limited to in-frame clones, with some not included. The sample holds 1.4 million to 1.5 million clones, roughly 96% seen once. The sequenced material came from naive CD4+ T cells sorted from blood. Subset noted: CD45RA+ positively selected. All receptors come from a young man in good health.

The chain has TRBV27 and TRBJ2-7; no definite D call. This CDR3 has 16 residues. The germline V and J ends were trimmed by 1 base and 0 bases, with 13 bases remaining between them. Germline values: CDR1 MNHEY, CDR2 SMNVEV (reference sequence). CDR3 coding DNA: TGTGCCAGCAGTTTATTATTCGGCGGCAGCTCCTACGAGCAGTACTTC. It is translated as CASSLLFGGSSYEQYF.

CDR3 nucleotides: TGCGCCAGCAGTCCTTGGGGGGTGAACACTGAAGCTTTCTTT. Translating gives CASSPWGVNTEAFF. The chain couples TRBV5-1 to TRBJ1-1, with a weak D call TRBD1 (5 bases). Germline-derived CDR1 and CDR2 are SGHRS and YFSETQ. The CDR3 contains 14 residues. V was shortened by 5 bases and J by 0 bases, with 11 bases between the two germline ends.

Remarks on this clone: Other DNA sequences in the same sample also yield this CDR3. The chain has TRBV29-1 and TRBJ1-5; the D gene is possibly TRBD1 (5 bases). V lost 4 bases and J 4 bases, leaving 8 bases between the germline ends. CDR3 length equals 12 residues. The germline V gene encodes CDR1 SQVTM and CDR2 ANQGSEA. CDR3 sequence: CSVGGLNQPQHF. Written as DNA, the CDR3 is TGCAGCGTTGGGGGCCTTAATCAGCCCCAGCATTTT.

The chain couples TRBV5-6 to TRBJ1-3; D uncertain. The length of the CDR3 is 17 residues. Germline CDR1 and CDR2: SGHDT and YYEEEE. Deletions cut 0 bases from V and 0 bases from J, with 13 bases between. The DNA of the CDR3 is TGTGCCAGCAGCTTGGCAGGTCTTCCAACCTCTGGAAACACCATATATTTT. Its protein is CASSLAGLPTSGNTIYF.

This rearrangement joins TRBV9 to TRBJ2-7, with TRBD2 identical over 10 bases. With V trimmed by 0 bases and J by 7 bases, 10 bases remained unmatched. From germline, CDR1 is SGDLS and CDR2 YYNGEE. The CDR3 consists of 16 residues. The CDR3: CASSVGTSGSLIEQYF. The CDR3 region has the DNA TGTGCCAGCAGCGTAGGGACTAGCGGTAGCCTTATAGAGCAGTACTTC. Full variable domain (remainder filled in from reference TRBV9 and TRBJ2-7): DSGVTQTPKHLITATGQRVTLRCSPRSGDLSVYWYQQSLDQGLQFLIQYYNGEERAKGNILERFSAQQFPDLHSELNLSSLELGDSALYFCASSVGTSGSLIEQYFGPGTRLTVT.

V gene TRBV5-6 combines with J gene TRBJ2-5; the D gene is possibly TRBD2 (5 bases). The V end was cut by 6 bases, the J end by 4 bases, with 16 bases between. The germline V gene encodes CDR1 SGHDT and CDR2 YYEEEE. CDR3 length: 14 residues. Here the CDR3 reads CASKQGSVGETQYF. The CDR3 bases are TGTGCCAGCAAGCAAGGGAGCGTTGGAGAGACCCAGTACTTC.

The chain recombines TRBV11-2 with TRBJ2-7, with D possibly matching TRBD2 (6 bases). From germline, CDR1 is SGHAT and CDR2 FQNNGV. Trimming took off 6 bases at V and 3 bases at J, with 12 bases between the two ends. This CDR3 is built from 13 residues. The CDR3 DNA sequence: TGTGCCAGCAGTTCGGCGGGAAGCTACGAGCAGTACTTC. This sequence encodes CASSSAGSYEQYF.

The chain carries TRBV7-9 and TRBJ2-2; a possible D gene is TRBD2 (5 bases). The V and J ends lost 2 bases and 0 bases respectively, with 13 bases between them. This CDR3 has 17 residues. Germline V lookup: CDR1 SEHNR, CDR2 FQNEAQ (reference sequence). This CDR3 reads CASSLRLNGTNTGELFF. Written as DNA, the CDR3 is TGTGCCAGCAGCTTACGGCTCAACGGGACGAACACCGGGGAGCTGTTTTTT.

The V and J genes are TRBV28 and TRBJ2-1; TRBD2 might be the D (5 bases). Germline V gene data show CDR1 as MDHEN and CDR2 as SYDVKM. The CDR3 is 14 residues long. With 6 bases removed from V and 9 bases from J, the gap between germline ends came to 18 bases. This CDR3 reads CASRKLQTTGEQFF. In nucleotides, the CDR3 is TGTGCCAGCAGAAAGCTCCAGACTACTGGTGAGCAGTTCTTC.